This T cell receptor beta chain is from a study of type 1 and type 2 diabetes patients. Study background: Donors were type 1 diabetes, type 2 diabetes, or nondiabetic controls.

Each diabetic donor fulfilled classification criteria for either type 1 or type 2. Genomic DNA was the PCR template. The TCR beta CDR3 region was amplified using 30 forward and 13 reverse primers. TCRdb called the multiplex PCR reads again in MiXCR, with one record for every CDR3 protein. The data show fewer than 300,000 distinct CDR3 sequences, approximately 45% seen once. This receptor was identified in a man between 18 and 29 years old with type 2 diabetes. Sequencing was performed on peripheral blood mononuclear cells (PBMCs).

CDR3 sequence (DNA): TGTGCCAGCAGCCAAGAAGCGGGGACACCAGAATACGAGCAGTACTTC. Protein: CASSQEAGTPEYEQYF. The chain has TRBV2 and TRBJ2-7; D possibly corresponds to TRBD2 (7 bases). V gave up 6 bases and J gave up 4 bases, with 22 bases separating them. Germline assignment: CDR1 SNHLY and CDR2 FYNNEI. The CDR3 is made up of 16 amino acids. The variable domain in full, with the rest retrieved from reference TRBV2 and TRBJ2-7, is EPEVTQTPSHQVTQMGQEVILRCVPISNHLYFYWYRQILGQKVEFLVSFYNNEISEKSEIFDDQFSVERPDGSNFTLKIRSTKLEDSAMYFCASSQEAGTPEYEQYFGPGTRLTVT.